This T cell receptor beta chain came from a study of cytomegalovirus exposure and HLA in healthy donors. In regard to this clone: The antigen remains undetermined.

Deletions cut 3 bases from V and 5 bases from J, with 26 bases between. The CDR3 runs to 18 residues. CDR1 SGDLS and CDR2 YYNGEE come from the germline V gene. Notes on the study in general: What was likely a sequencing artifact was a cluster of highly shared sequence variants. With further analysis later on, most CMV-associated TCR beta chains appeared HLA-restricted. Prior analysis indicated that the majority of TCR beta V segments exhibited productivity approximately 87% or approximately 30% of the time.

Vbeta (60) and Jbeta (13) primers were used in the PCR. Libraries were prepared by immunoSEQ multiplex PCR; TCRdb keeps only in-frame clonotypes and omits some of them. The table shows 95,000 to 150,000 clones, with roughly four fifths occurring only once. This chain joins TRBV9 and TRBJ1-1; weak D call: TRBD1 (6 bases). Sequences were obtained from PBMCs. This sequence originates from a woman between 40 and 55 years old in good health and CMV-seropositive. CDR3 sequence: CASSAPVSGGAEVTEAFF. CDR3 nucleotide sequence: TGTGCCAGCAGCGCCCCCGTGAGTGGGGGGGCAGAGGTTACTGAAGCTTTCTTT.